This is a list of T cell receptor beta chains from one sample in a study of T cell responses to AZD1222 COVID-19 vaccine. Only in-frame clones appear in the TCRdb table, and some are missing; sequencing was by immunoSEQ multiplex PCR. The table records about 140,000 clones, approximately 90% of them present only once. Source: peripheral blood, taken on day 0 of AZD1222 vaccination. The receptors originated from an adult in good health. The CDR3 runs from the conserved cysteine through the conserved F or W. Each record gives: V gene, D gene, clone size, J gene, CDR3 DNA, CDR3 protein. The D gene is left open where the match is weak. A row's size may be missing; if present it is once, few, many or a size class.

>TRBV5-4|TRBD1|few|TRBJ2-2
TGTGCCAGCAGCTTGGGACAGGGGGCGACCGGGGAGCTGTTTTTT
CASSLGQGATGELFF
>TRBV4-1|NA|few|TRBJ2-6
TGCGCCAGCAGCCCAGAAACAGGGACTGGGGCCAACGTCCTGACTTTC
CASSPETGTGANVLTF
>TRBV6-5|NA|NA|TRBJ1-1
TGTGCCAGCAGCGCGAGTTGGTTCACTGAAGCTTTCTTT
CASSASWFTEAFF
>TRBV14|NA|NA|TRBJ2-5
TGTGCCAGCAGCCCGAACGTGGGAGAGACCCAGTACTTC
CASSPNVGETQYF
>TRBV28|NA|NA|TRBJ2-5
TGTGCCAGTCGGGACTCCGAAGAGACCCAGTACTTC
CASRDSEETQYF
>TRBV18|NA|NA|TRBJ2-2
TGTGCCAGCCACCGGGTCCGAGGGTACACCGGGGAGCTGTTTTTT
CASHRVRGYTGELFF
>TRBV11-2|TRBD2|NA|TRBJ2-7
TGTGCCAGCAGCTTAGATGCGGGGACTAGCGGGAAGCAGTACTTC
CASSLDAGTSGKQYF
>TRBV4-1|TRBD1|NA|TRBJ1-4
TGCGCCAGCAGCTCCGGACAGGGAGGTGAAAAACTGTTTTTT
CASSSGQGGEKLFF
>TRBV4-1|NA|once|TRBJ1-5
TGCGCCAGCAGCCAAGGTCAGTCTAGCAATCAGCCCCAGCATTTT
CASSQGQSSNQPQHF
>TRBV19|NA|NA|TRBJ2-7
TGTGCCAGTAGTAAAGGACAGGGACTATTGTACGAGCAGTACTTC
CASSKGQGLLYEQYF
>TRBV19|NA|NA|TRBJ1-5
TGTGCCAGTAGTATCGGTGACTGGGATCAGCCCCAGCATTTT
CASSIGDWDQPQHF
>TRBV2|TRBD1|NA|TRBJ1-6
TGTGCCAGCGGATGGGACAGGATAGGATCCTATAATTCACCCCTCCACTTT
CASGWDRIGSYNSPLHF
>TRBV9|NA|NA|TRBJ1-4
TGTGCCAGCAGCGTAGACGGTCATTCTGAAAAACTGTTTTTT
CASSVDGHSEKLFF
>TRBV7-3|TRBD2|NA|TRBJ2-7
TGTGCCAGCAGCTTAGCGGGGGGAAACTACGAGCAGTACTTC
CASSLAGGNYEQYF
>TRBV2|NA|NA|TRBJ2-5
TGTGCCAGCAGTGATTCCGGCCGGGAGACCCAGTACTTC
CASSDSGRETQYF
>TRBV19|NA|NA|TRBJ2-7
TGTGCCAGTAGTGGGGGGACCACCTACGAGCAGTACTTC
CASSGGTTYEQYF
>TRBV12-3/TRBV12-4|NA|NA|TRBJ2-5
TGTGCCAGCAGTTCACAAAACGAGGAGACCCAGTACTTC
CASSSQNEETQYF
>TRBV7-3|TRBD2|NA|TRBJ2-1
TGTGCCAGCAGCTTAAAAGCGGGAGGTTTTGAGCAGTTCTTC
CASSLKAGGFEQFF
>TRBV19|NA|NA|TRBJ2-1
TGTGCCAGTAGTATAGGACACAATGAGCAGTTCTTC
CASSIGHNEQFF
>TRBV5-1|NA|NA|TRBJ2-6
TGCGCCAGCAGCTTGGAGGGGGGGATCCTCACCTCTGGGGCCAACGTCCTGACTTTC
CASSLEGGILTSGANVLTF
>TRBV5-5|NA|NA|TRBJ2-3
TGTGCCAGTCAATCTGGGGGTTCCGATACGCAGTATTTT
CASQSGGSDTQYF
>TRBV5-1|NA|NA|TRBJ1-2
TGCGCCAGCGCCAACCAGGGTGACTATGGCTACACCTTC
CASANQGDYGYTF
>TRBV5-5|NA|NA|TRBJ2-7
TGTGCCAGCAGCTTGGGACCCCGAGGGGGGGCTACTTACGAGCAGTACTTC
CASSLGPRGGATYEQYF
>TRBV27|NA|NA|TRBJ1-4
TGTGCCAGCAAAGCCCCCCCGGAACTGTTTTTT
CASKAPPELFF
>TRBV5-4|NA|few|TRBJ1-1
TGTGCCAGCAGCAATTTTGAGCGGGGCGCGATCACTGAAGCTTTCTTT
CASSNFERGAITEAFF
>TRBV5-4|TRBD1|NA|TRBJ2-1
TGTGCCAGCAGCTTGGGCCGGGACAGGGGAACCGTGGGGGATGAGCAGTTCTTC
CASSLGRDRGTVGDEQFF
>TRBV28|NA|NA|TRBJ1-5
TGTGCCAGCTCCCCCACAGGGCGAGATCAGCCCCAGCATTTT
CASSPTGRDQPQHF
>TRBV29-1|NA|NA|TRBJ2-7
TGCAGCGTTGTGGTTGTAGGCAGGTACGAGCAGTACTTC
CSVVVVGRYEQYF
>TRBV5-1|TRBD1|NA|TRBJ1-6
TGCGCCAGCAGCACAGGGACAGGGGATTCACCCCTCCACTTT
CASSTGTGDSPLHF
>TRBV2|NA|NA|TRBJ2-5
TGTGCCAGCAGCGGGCGGCTTGGGCAAGAGACCCAGTACTTC
CASSGRLGQETQYF
>TRBV20-1|NA|NA|TRBJ1-2
TGCAGTGGAGGGGGCTACACCTTC
CSGGGYTF
>TRBV12-5|NA|NA|TRBJ2-7
TGTGCTAGTGGTTTGGTACCGGTAGTCATGGACTATCGGGCCTACGAGCAGTACTTC
CASGLVPVVMDYRAYEQYF
>TRBV2|NA|NA|TRBJ1-2
TGTGCCAGCAGTGGGTCAGTCCCGGTTTCGGGCTACACCTTC
CASSGSVPVSGYTF
>TRBV2|NA|NA|TRBJ2-7
TGTGCCGGTGCTCCTCGGACCCTCGAGCAGTACTTC
CAGAPRTLEQYF
>TRBV5-6|TRBD1|NA|TRBJ1-2
TGTGCCAGCAGCGCCGGGACAGACTACTATGGCTACACCTTC
CASSAGTDYYGYTF
>TRBV1|NA|NA|TRBJ2-1
TGCACCAGCAGCCAGGAACCGGGACAGGGACCTCTAGCCAGCTCCTACAATGAGCAGTTCTTC
CTSSQEPGQGPLASSYNEQFF
>TRBV7-2|NA|few|TRBJ1-1
TGTGCCAGCAGCTTAGCCGGGCCGAACACTGAAGCTTTCTTT
CASSLAGPNTEAFF
>TRBV14|TRBD1|NA|TRBJ1-2
TGTGCCAGCAGCCAGGACAGGAACTATGGCTACACCTTC
CASSQDRNYGYTF
>TRBV12-3/TRBV12-4|NA|NA|TRBJ1-2
TGTGCCAGCAGTTTAATACTTTACTATGGCTACACCTTC
CASSLILYYGYTF
>TRBV4-3|TRBD1|NA|TRBJ1-2
TGCGCCAGCAGCTGGACAGGGGCCGATGGCTACACCTTC
CASSWTGADGYTF
>TRBV28|NA|NA|TRBJ1-2
TGTGCCAGCAGACCTGTGGGGCTTAGGATTCTTTATGGCTACACCTTC
CASRPVGLRILYGYTF
>TRBV4-3|NA|once|TRBJ1-5
TGCGCCAGCAGCCAAGATTTCGGGGGTTCCAATCAGCCCCAGCATTTT
CASSQDFGGSNQPQHF